This T cell receptor (beta chain) came from a study of CXCR3-negative and CXCR3-positive naive CD8 T cells (dated by TCRdb to between 2019 and 2020). For the study in its entirety: In total, approximately 130 million TRB reads were obtained, or roughly 1.5 +/- 0.3 million reads per library. The diversity and physicochemical repertoire analyses included ten to eleven donors pooled from two independent experiments. The TRBV-TRBJ cluster analysis covered naive subsets from roughly 5 donors and memory cells from 3 donors.

As for this clonotype: Its antigen is currently not known.

CDR1 and CDR2 are read off the germline V gene as KGHSH and LQKENI. The cysteine opens and the phenylalanine closes a CDR3 of 14 amino acids. This entry has no DNA. For each CD8+ T cell subset, flow sorting was done in triplicate, and roughly 310,000 cells per subset went directly into RLT lysis buffer. To exclude memory contaminants, naive CD8+ T cells were stringently defined as CD45RO-CCR7+CD27+CD95-. Standard density gradient centrifugation was used to isolate peripheral blood mononuclear cells from buffy coats. A FACSAria III was used to flow-sort naive CXCR3-negative and CXCR3-positive CD8+ T cells. Total RNA was extracted from sorted cells using an RNeasy Mini Kit. What the research found in general, with its limitations: Comparably high repertoire diversity was found in both naive subsets, whereas much lower repertoire diversity was found in memory CD8+ T cells. Freshly isolated PBMCs were used for most assays because CXCR3 expression went down partially after cryopreservation. Surface CD5, linked to self-reactivity in mice, was comparable between naive subsets; TCR interaction strength was therefore also inferred from TRB CDR3 physicochemical properties. TRB CDR3s from CXCR3-positive naive cells showed higher hydrophobicity (lower Kidera factor 4), lower energy, and higher strength and volume indices than CXCR3-negative naive cells. Similar TRBV-TRBJ usage was shown by naive CXCR3-negative and CXCR3-positive cells from the same donor, whereas distinct patterns were shown by memory cells.

Sequenced using a NextSeq 550. The Human TCR Profiling Kit (MiLaboratory) was used to prepare UMI-labeled 5' RACE TRB cDNA libraries. cDNA synthesis used the entire amount of extracted RNA, and PCR amplification then used the entire amount of cDNA produced. Libraries were prepared in parallel with an identical number of PCR cycles. Regarding the original processing steps: About 50,000 +/- 9,200 unique UMI-labeled TRB cDNA molecules per library were extracted with MIGEC and MiXCR, with at least two reads per UMI required. On average, about 40,000 +/- 10,000 functional in-frame TRB CDR3 nucleotide clonotypes lacking stop codons were found per library. After downsampling to 5000 UMI-labeled TRB molecules per sample, diversity metrics such as normalized Shannon-Wiener and Chao1 were calculated in VDJtools. VDJtools was used to calculate clonotype-size-weighted physicochemical properties of the central five CDR3 residues, namely interaction energy, strength, volume and Kidera factor 4. TCRdb reprocessed the reads into one record per CDR3 protein sequence, lacking DNA. These V and J calls originate from TCRdb's pipeline instead of the authors' own analysis. The sample's records list thousands of distinct CDR3 sequences. 1.2% of the sample lies in the top ten.

This clonotype was obtained from a human donor in good health. Some clones in this sample may be carry-over from other donors' samples. Here the chain combines TRBV18 and TRBJ1-2; the TCRdb call, TRBD1, lacks DNA for checking. The sample comprised naive CXCR3+ CD8+ T cells from blood. What this sample's cell subset or site label stands for: CD45RO-CCR7+CD27+CD95- naive CD8+ T cells expressing CXCR3 (TNR3+). This receptor has the CDR3 CASSAYRGAYGYTF.